This TCR beta chain is drawn from a study of control samples from healthy donors and cancer patients. This clone was seen a few times. Generated by immunoSEQ multiplex PCR, the TCRdb table keeps only in-frame clones and is missing some. This table has about 130,000 clones, approximately 92% appearing once. Germline V lookup: CDR1 LGHNA, CDR2 YNFKEQ. The CDR3 has 15 residues. V was shortened by 1 base and J by 1 base, with 8 bases between the two germline ends. This chain connects TRBV4-2 to TRBJ2-1, with D unclear. Specimen: blood. This clonotype originated in a man aged 35 to 55 in good health. CDR3 in amino acids: CASSQVGNSYNEQFF. The CDR3 nucleotides are TGTGCCAGCAGCCAAGTAGGGAATTCCTACAATGAGCAGTTCTTC.